The 23 T cell receptor beta chains listed next were all sequenced from one sample in a study of CD8 T cells in Susac syndrome (dated by TCRdb to between 2018 and 2020). The protocol used for the library was the immunoSEQ multiplex PCR assay. RNA was extracted with the RNeasy kit and roughly 0.5 to 1 ug was reverse transcribed using random hexamers. The public sequencing data were trimmed at Q25 with fastp and processed into clonotypes with MiXCR by TCRdb, which kept only in-frame beta chains. Entries that share a CDR3 protein sequence are merged under the most common genes and DNA. This sample is represented by 250,000 to 300,000 distinct CDR3 sequences; about 88% of them were singletons. The ten largest clonotypes hold approximately 0.11% of the sample. Specimen: CD8+ T cells from PBMCs. These TCRs come from a human donor with multiple sclerosis.

This sequence joins TRBV3-1 and TRBJ2-7, with TRBD2 identical over 9 bases. The germline V gene has CDR1 LGHDT and CDR2 YNNKEL (reference sequence). The V gene end was trimmed by 2 bases and the J gene end by 4 bases; junction bases not matched to a gene: 6. CDR3 length equals 15 residues. Here the CDR3 DNA reads TGTGCCAGCAGCCAACGCCCTAGCGGGATGTACGAGCAGTACTTC. Encoded protein: CASSQRPSGMYEQYF.

The chain links TRBV10-3 to TRBJ1-4, with 12 bases that match TRBD1. This CDR3 contains 17 residues. Germline V CDR1 and CDR2: ENHRY, SYGVKD. V lost 2 bases to trimming and J lost 0 bases; unmatched junction nucleotides: 1. For the CDR3, the DNA is TGTGCCATCAGTGAGAGGGACAGGGGGCCAACTAATGAAAAACTGTTTTTT. Amino acids: CAISERDRGPTNEKLFF.

V and J are TRBV3-1 and TRBJ1-5; 8 nucleotides align to TRBD1. The CDR3 is made up of 15 amino acids. V shed 0 bases, J shed 8 bases, and the junction held 6 bases outside the gene matches. The V gene's germline CDR1 is LGHDT and CDR2 YNNKEL (reference sequence). Written as DNA, the CDR3 is TGTGCCAGCAGCCAAGATCGGACAGGGCGTAAGCCCCAGCATTTT. This codes for CASSQDRTGRKPQHF.

The chain carries TRBV5-6 and TRBJ1-6; no firm D call. CDR3 length: 17 residues. Looked up from germline, CDR1 is SGHDT and CDR2 is YYEEEE. V was shortened by 0 bases and J by 6 bases, with 16 bases between the two germline ends. The CDR3 nucleotides are TGTGCCAGCAGCTTGGCCTTGGAGGGATTGGGTAATTCACCCCTCCACTTT. Translation gives CASSLALEGLGNSPLHF.

This clonotype was picked up one time. The rearrangement links TRBV15 to TRBJ2-3; tentative D call: TRBD1 (6 bases). The CDR3 contains 18 residues. Trimming cost V 6 bases and J 5 bases, with 27 bases left between them. Per germline, CDR1 LNHNV and CDR2 YYDKDF (reference sequence). Written as DNA, the CDR3 is TGTGCCACCAGAGGGCTCGACGCGGCAGGGGCTTCACTAGATACGCAGTATTTT. This encodes CATRGLDAAGASLDTQYF.

The genes are TRBV21-1 and TRBJ2-1; TRBD1 was called by the table and not checked on the DNA. TRBV21-1 is a known pseudogene. CDR3 size: 13 residues. CDR3 loop: CAKAGVATTEQFF. The CDR3 coding sequence is TGTGCCAAAGCAGGGGTAGCGACTACTGAGCAGTTCTTC.

The chain carries TRBV9 and TRBJ1-2; 7 bases align to TRBD1. The length of the CDR3 is 15 residues. Germline V lookup: CDR1 SGDLS, CDR2 YYNGEE. The ends lost 3 bases at V and 4 bases at J; junction bases unmatched: 9. The CDR3 sequence: CASSGTGAPAYGYTF. CDR3 bases: TGTGCCAGCAGCGGGACAGGAGCCCCGGCCTATGGCTACACCTTC.

In this sample, this clonotype turned up once. V usage is TRBV19 and J usage is TRBJ1-1; 7 nucleotides line up with TRBD1. The germline V gene has CDR1 LNHDA and CDR2 SQIVND (reference sequence). With V trimmed by 8 bases and J by 4 bases, 4 bases remained unmatched. This CDR3 comprises 12 residues. CDR3 loop: CASGSGGTEAFF. As DNA, the CDR3 is TGTGCCAGTGGTTCAGGGGGCACTGAAGCTTTCTTT.

This rearrangement joins TRBV2 to TRBJ2-6; no clear D gene. Trimming removed 11 bases from V and 0 bases from J, with 11 bases in between. Germline CDR1 and CDR2: SNHLY and FYNNEI. This CDR3 has 14 amino acids. This CDR3 reads CACNRPSGANVLTF. In DNA form, the CDR3 reads TGTGCCTGCAATAGGCCCTCTGGGGCCAACGTCCTGACTTTC.

The chain combines TRBV20-1 with TRBJ2-1; no clear D. The CDR3 contains 11 residues. The germline V and J ends were trimmed by 3 bases and 5 bases, with 5 bases remaining between them. CDR1 and CDR2 (germline): DFQATT, SNEGSKA (reference sequence). CDR3 coding DNA: TGCAGTGCTAGTGACGACAATGAGCAGTTCTTC. Amino acid sequence: CSASDDNEQFF.

The J gene is TRBJ2-1, the V gene TRBV6-5, with 7 bases identical to TRBD2. The V gene's germline CDR1 is MNHEY and CDR2 SVGAGI. V was clipped by 2 bases and J by 7 bases; unmatched bases: 5. The CDR3 is 14 amino acids. The CDR3 sequence: CASSYREGQNEQFF. The CDR3 DNA reads as TGTGCCAGCAGTTACAGGGAGGGCCAAAATGAGCAGTTCTTC.

This clonotype was found a few times. The chain recombines TRBV7-2 with TRBJ2-7; perhaps TRBD2 as D (5 bases). The germline gives CDR1 SGHTA, CDR2 FQGNSA. Trimming pared 8 bases from V and 0 bases from J, leaving 14 bases between. The CDR3 spans 14 residues. The CDR3 spells CASQDFHFSYEQYF. As DNA, the CDR3 is TGTGCCAGCCAGGACTTTCACTTCTCCTACGAGCAGTACTTC. Together with reference TRBV7-2 and TRBJ2-7, the CDR3 gives the full variable domain: GAGVSQSPSNKVTEKGKDVELRCDPISGHTALYWYRQSLGQGLEFLIYFQGNSAPDKSGLPSDRFSAERTGGSVSTLTIQRTQQEDSAVYLCASQDFHFSYEQYFGPGTRLTVT.

The rearrangement links TRBV2 to TRBJ2-4; D gene unclear. V lost 7 bases, J lost 1 base, and 5 bases lay in between. The CDR3 length is 12 residues. CDR1 and CDR2 (germline): SNHLY, FYNNEI. For the CDR3, the DNA is TGTGCCAGCAAAGGGGCCAAAAACATTCAGTACTTC. It is translated as CASKGAKNIQYF.

This chain connects TRBV27 to TRBJ1-3, with a tentative D call TRBD1 (5 bases). There are 13 residues in the CDR3. Trimming took off 5 bases at V and 4 bases at J, with 9 bases between the two ends. Germline V gene lookup returns CDR1 MNHEY and CDR2 SMNVEV (reference sequence). The DNA of the CDR3 is TGTGCCAGCAGTCTGGGACGAGGAAACACCATATATTTT. Encoded protein: CASSLGRGNTIYF.

The V gene is TRBV5-1, the J gene TRBJ2-7; TRBD2 matches at 9 bases. Germline-derived CDR1 and CDR2 are SGHRS and YFSETQ. V lost 5 bases to trimming and J lost 6 bases; unmatched junction nucleotides: 12. The CDR3 sequence is 15 residues long. The CDR3 loop is CASSPPAGGPGEQYF. The CDR3 DNA is TGCGCCAGCAGTCCCCCTGCGGGAGGGCCAGGCGAGCAGTACTTC.

This rearrangement joins TRBV7-9 to TRBJ1-2, with D maybe TRBD1 (5 bases). V gave up 4 bases and J gave up 4 bases, with 19 bases separating them. Germline CDR1 is SEHNR and CDR2 is FQNEAQ (reference sequence). This CDR3 is 16 amino acids long. The DNA for the CDR3 is TGTGCCAGCAGCTCGGATATCGCTCCGCAGGGCTATGGCTACACCTTC. It specifies CASSSDIAPQGYGYTF. Based on the CDR3 plus reference TRBV7-9 and TRBJ1-2, the full variable domain is DTGVSQNPRHKITKRGQNVTFRCDPISEHNRLYWYRQTLGQGPEFLTYFQNEAQLEKSRLLSDRFSAERPKGSFSTLEIQRTEQGDSAMYLCASSSDIAPQGYGYTFGSGTRLTVV.

The table lists this clonotype with a count of one. The rearrangement uses TRBV11-2 and TRBJ1-2, with 8 bases that match TRBD1. V shed 4 bases, J shed 4 bases, and the junction held 8 bases outside the gene matches. The CDR3 is 15 amino acids. The germline V gene encodes CDR1 SGHAT and CDR2 FQNNGV. The CDR3 spells CASSSRQGRLYGYTF. CDR3 nucleotides: TGTGCCAGCAGCTCCCGACAGGGGAGACTCTATGGCTACACCTTC.

V is TRBV10-2 and J is TRBJ2-7; no clear D. This CDR3 comprises 12 residues. The germline V gene has CDR1 WSHSY and CDR2 SAAADI. The germline V and J ends were trimmed by 0 bases and 7 bases, with 7 bases remaining between them. In DNA form, the CDR3 reads TGCGCCAGCAGTGAGTCAGGTTGGGAGCAGTACTTC. This gives the protein CASSESGWEQYF.

The chain combines TRBV27 with TRBJ2-7, with TRBD1 identical over 9 bases. The CDR3 totals 14 residues. V lost 3 bases to trimming and J lost 3 bases; unmatched junction nucleotides: 3. The germline CDR1 and CDR2 sequences are MNHEY and SMNVEV (reference sequence). CDR3 in DNA: TGTGCCAGCAGTTTGGGGACAGGGCACTACGAGCAGTACTTC. Its protein is CASSLGTGHYEQYF.

The chain recombines TRBV7-9 with TRBJ2-7; tentatively, D is TRBD1 (5 bases). The CDR3 is 14 amino acids. The germline V and J ends were trimmed by 4 bases and 2 bases, with 12 bases remaining between them. Germline CDR1 reads SEHNR; CDR2 reads FQNEAQ (reference sequence). The DNA of the CDR3 is TGTGCCAGCAGCTCGCCGGACACCACCTACGAGCAGTACTTC. Encoded protein: CASSSPDTTYEQYF.

A few counts support this clonotype. The chain has TRBV27 and TRBJ2-3; D is uncertain. The CDR3 covers 12 residues. V was pared by 8 bases and J by 2 bases, with 8 bases between. The germline V gene has CDR1 MNHEY and CDR2 SMNVEV (reference sequence). CDR3 coding DNA: TGTGCCAGCTCACCTAACACAGATACGCAGTATTTT. Its translation is CASSPNTDTQYF.

The chain combines TRBV6-1 with TRBJ1-5; TRBD1 aligns across 10 bases. The CDR3 has 19 residues. The V segment lost 2 bases and the J segment 1 base; nucleotides outside the gene matches: 11. CDR1 is MNHNS and CDR2 is SASEGT in the germline V gene. Written as DNA, the CDR3 is TGTGCCAGCAGTGAATGGGACAGGGGACTATATTCGAGCAATCAGCCCCAGCATTTT. Encoded protein: CASSEWDRGLYSSNQPQHF.

The V and J genes are TRBV30 and TRBJ1-2; 11 bases are shared with TRBD1. Germline V CDR1 and CDR2: GTSNPN, SVGIG (reference sequence). This CDR3 contains 14 residues. The V gene end was trimmed by 1 base and the J gene end by 4 bases; junction bases not matched to a gene: 2. As DNA, the CDR3 is TGTGCCTGGAGTGGGACAGGGGGCATCTATGGCTACACCTTC. This gives the protein CAWSGTGGIYGYTF.